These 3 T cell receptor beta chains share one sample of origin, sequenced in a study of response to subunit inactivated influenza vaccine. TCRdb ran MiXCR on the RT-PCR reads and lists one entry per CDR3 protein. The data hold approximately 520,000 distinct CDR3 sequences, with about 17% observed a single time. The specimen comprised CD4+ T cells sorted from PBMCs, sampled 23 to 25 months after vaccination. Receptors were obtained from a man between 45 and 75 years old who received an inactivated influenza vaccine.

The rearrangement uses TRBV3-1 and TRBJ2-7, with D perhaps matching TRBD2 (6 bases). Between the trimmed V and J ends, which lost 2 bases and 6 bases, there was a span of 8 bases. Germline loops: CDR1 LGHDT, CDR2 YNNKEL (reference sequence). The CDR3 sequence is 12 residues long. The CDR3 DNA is TGTGCCAGCAGCCAACGCGGGATCGAGCAGTACTTC. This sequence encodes CASSQRGIEQYF.

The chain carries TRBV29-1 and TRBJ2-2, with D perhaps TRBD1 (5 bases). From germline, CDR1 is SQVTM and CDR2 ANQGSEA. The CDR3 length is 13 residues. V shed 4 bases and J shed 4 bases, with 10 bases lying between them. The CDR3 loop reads CSVGLRVTGELFF. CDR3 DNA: TGCAGCGTTGGCCTCAGGGTCACCGGGGAGCTGTTTTTT.

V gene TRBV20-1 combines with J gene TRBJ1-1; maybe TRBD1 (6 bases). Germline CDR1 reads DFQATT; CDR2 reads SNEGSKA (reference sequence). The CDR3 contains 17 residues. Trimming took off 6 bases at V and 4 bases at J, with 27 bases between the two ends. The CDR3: CSAQGRRGRGMSTEAFF. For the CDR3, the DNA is TGCAGTGCCCAGGGACGCCGGGGGCGAGGCATGAGCACTGAAGCTTTCTTT.